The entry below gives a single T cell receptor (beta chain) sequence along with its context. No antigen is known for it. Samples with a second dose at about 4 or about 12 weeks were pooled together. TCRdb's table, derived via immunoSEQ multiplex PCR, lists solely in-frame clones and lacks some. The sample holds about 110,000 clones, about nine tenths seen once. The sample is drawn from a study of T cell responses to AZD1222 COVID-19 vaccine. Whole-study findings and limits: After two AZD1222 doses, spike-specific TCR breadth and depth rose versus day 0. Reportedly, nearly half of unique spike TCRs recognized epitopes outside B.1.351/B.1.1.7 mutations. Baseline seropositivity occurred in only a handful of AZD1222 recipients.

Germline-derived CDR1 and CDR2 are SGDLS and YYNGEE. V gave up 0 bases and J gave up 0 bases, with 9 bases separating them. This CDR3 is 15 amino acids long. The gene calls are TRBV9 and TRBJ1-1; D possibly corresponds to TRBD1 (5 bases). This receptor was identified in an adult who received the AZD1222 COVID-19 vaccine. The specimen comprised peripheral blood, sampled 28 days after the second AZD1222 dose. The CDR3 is CASSVEGRLNTEAFF. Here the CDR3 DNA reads TGTGCCAGCAGCGTAGAGGGGAGACTGAACACTGAAGCTTTCTTT.